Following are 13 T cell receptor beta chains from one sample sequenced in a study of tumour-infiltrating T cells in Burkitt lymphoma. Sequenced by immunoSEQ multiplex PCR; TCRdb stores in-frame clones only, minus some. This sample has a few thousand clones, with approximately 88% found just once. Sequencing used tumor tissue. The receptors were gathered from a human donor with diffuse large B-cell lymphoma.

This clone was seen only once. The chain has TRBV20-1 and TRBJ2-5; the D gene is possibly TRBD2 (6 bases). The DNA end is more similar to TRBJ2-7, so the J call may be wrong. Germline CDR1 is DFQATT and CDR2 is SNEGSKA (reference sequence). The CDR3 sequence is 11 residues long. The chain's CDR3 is CSATIGGEQYF. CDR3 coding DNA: TGCAGTGCGACAATCGGGGGCGAGCAGTACTTC.

The CDR3, as DNA: TGTGCCAGTAGTATAGAGGGAACCAACACTGAAGCTTTCTTT. This encodes CASSIEGTNTEAFF. The chain links TRBV19 to TRBJ1-1; no firm D call. V lost 0 bases and J lost 2, with 7 bases in between. CDR1 and CDR2 from the germline V gene are LNHDA and SQIVND (reference sequence). This CDR3 spans 14 amino acids.

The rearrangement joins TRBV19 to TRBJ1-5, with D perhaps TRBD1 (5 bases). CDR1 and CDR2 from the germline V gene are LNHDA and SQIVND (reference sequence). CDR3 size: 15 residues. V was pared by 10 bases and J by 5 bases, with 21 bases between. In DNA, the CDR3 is TGTGCCATAGCAACCGGGACGTCCGAGCATCAGCCCCAGCATTTT. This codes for CAIATGTSEHQPQHF.

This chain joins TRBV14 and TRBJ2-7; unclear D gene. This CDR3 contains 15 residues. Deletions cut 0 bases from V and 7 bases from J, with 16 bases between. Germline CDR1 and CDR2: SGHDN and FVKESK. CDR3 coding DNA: TGTGCCAGCAGCCAAGATTGGCTGGACCTCGGGGAGCAGTACTTC. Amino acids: CASSQDWLDLGEQYF.

The CDR3 loop reads CASSDRDSYNQPQHF. CDR3 sequence (DNA): TGTGCCAGCTCAGACCGGGACAGCTATAATCAGCCCCAGCATTTT. The genes are TRBV18 and TRBJ1-5; 7 bases align to TRBD1. Germline CDR1 KGHSH, CDR2 LQKENI. With 5 bases clipped from V and 4 bases from J, the junction kept 8 bases outside the gene matches. This CDR3 is 15 amino acids long.

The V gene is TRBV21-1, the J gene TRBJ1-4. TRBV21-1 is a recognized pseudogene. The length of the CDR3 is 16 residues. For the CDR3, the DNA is TGTGCCAGCAGCGCCCGCGCGGGGGAATGTTATGAAAAACTGTTTTTT. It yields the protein CASSARAGECYEKLFF.

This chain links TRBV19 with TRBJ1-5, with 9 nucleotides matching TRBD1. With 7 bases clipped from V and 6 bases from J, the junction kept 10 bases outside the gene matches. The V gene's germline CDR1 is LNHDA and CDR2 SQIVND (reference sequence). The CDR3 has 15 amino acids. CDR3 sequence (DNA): TGTGCCAGTACCGGGACAGGGTGGGGGACTCAGCCCCAGCATTTT. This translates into CASTGTGWGTQPQHF. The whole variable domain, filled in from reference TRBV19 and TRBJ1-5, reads DGGITQSPKYLFRKEGQNVTLSCEQNLNHDAMYWYRQDPGQGLRLIYYSQIVNDFQKGDIAEGYSVSREKKESFPLTVTSAQKNPTAFYLCASTGTGWGTQPQHFGDGTRLSIL.

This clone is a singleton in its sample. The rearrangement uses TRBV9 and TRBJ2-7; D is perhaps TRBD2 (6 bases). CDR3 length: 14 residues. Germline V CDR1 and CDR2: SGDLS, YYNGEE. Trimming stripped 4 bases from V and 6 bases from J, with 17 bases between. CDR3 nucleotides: TGTGCCAGCAGCCCCGGGGTAGCGGACGGCGAGCAGTACTTC. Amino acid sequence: CASSPGVADGEQYF.

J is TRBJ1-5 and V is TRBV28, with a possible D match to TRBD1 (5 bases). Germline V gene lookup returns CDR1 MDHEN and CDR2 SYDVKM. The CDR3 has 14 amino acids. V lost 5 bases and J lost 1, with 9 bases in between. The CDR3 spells CASSTGPSNQPQHF. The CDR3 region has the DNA TGTGCCAGCAGTACAGGTCCAAGCAATCAGCCCCAGCATTTT.

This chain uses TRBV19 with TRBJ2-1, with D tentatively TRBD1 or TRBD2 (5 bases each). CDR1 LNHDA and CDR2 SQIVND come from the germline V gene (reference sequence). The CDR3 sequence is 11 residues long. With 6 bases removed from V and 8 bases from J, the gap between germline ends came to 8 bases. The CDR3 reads CASRRGDEQFF. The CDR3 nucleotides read TGTGCCAGTAGGAGGGGCGATGAGCAGTTCTTC.

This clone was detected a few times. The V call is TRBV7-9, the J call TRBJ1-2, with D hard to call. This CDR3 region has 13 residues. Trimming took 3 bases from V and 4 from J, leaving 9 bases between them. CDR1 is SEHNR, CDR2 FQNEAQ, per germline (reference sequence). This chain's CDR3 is CASSFQSTYGYTF. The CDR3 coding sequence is TGTGCCAGCAGCTTTCAATCTACCTATGGCTACACCTTC.

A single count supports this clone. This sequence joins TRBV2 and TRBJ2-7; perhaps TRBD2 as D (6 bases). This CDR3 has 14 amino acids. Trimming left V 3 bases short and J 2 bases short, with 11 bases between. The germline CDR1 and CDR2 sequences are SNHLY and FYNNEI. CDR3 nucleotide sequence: TGTGCCAGCAGTGAGGAGGGGAACCCCTACGAGCAGTACTTC. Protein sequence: CASSEEGNPYEQYF.

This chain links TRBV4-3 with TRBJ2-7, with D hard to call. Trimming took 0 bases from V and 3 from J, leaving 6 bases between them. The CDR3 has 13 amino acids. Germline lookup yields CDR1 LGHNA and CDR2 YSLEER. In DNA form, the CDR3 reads TGCGCCAGCAGCCAAGAAGTCAGCTACGAGCAGTACTTC. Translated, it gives CASSQEVSYEQYF.